A selection of T cell receptor beta chains follows, all from one sample in a study of OX40 agonist ivuxolimab in advanced cancers. Here immunoSEQ multiplex PCR was the method, and the copy in TCRdb shows in-frame clones only, minus some. The sample has some 15,000 clones; about 80% are singletons. Sequenced here: CD4+ or CD8+ T cells sorted from blood, sampled in a trial of the OX40 agonist ivuxolimab. The receptors derive from an adult with an advanced solid tumor such as melanoma, head and neck, liver or kidney cancer. CDR3s include the opening cysteine and the closing phenylalanine or tryptophan. A D gene is named only where the DNA matches it firmly. Clone size appears in some rows only: once, few, many, or a class for an expanded clone.

J	size	V	D	DNA	CDR3
TRBJ1-2	NA	TRBV6-6	NA	TGTGCCAGCAGTCCTCTGGTGGCCGGAGACTATGGCTACACCTTC	CASSPLVAGDYGYTF
TRBJ1-5	NA	TRBV5-6	NA	TGTGCCAGCAGCTTGGGGGCCTCGGGGGACTTGAATCAGCCCCAGCATTTT	CASSLGASGDLNQPQHF
TRBJ2-3	NA	TRBV2	TRBD1	TGTGCCAGTCTACCGGGACAGGGGGCCTCAGATACGCAGTATTTT	CASLPGQGASDTQYF
TRBJ2-1	once	TRBV28	NA	TGTGCCAGCAAGTCCGCGGTTAGCTCCTACAATGAGCAGTTCTTC	CASKSAVSSYNEQFF
TRBJ1-1	NA	TRBV7-9	NA	TGTGCCAGCAGCTTACAGCTCGCTGAAGCTTTCTTT	CASSLQLAEAFF
TRBJ2-1	NA	TRBV7-9	NA	TGTGCCAGCAGCTTATATTCCCTTGGAGAGCAGTTCTTC	CASSLYSLGEQFF
TRBJ2-7	NA	TRBV11-2	NA	TGTGCCAGCAGTCCGAACTACGAGCAGTACTTC	CASSPNYEQYF
TRBJ2-2	NA	TRBV2	NA	TGTGCCAGCAGTGAAGGATATGCCGCCGGGGAGCTGTTTTTT	CASSEGYAAGELFF
TRBJ2-7	NA	TRBV9	NA	TGTGCCAGCAGCGTAGGGACATCCCCCTACGAGCAGTACTTC	CASSVGTSPYEQYF
TRBJ2-4	NA	TRBV30	NA	TGTGCCTGGAGTGTACGGACAGCTCGTGACAAAAACATTCAGTACTTC	CAWSVRTARDKNIQYF
TRBJ2-1	medium-sized	TRBV11-2	NA	TGTGCCAGCAGCTTATCTTCGCTCAATGAGCAGTTCTTC	CASSLSSLNEQFF
TRBJ1-5	NA	TRBV7-8	NA	TGTGCCAGCAGCTTGTCGGGTTATCAGCCCCAGCATTTT	CASSLSGYQPQHF
TRBJ2-2	NA	TRBV28	TRBD2	TGTGCCAGCAGGCCGGGAGGGGACGCCGGGGAGCTGTTTTTT	CASRPGGDAGELFF
TRBJ2-3	NA	TRBV6-5	TRBD2	TGTGCCAGCAGTGCCGGACTAGGAGGGATGGATACGCAGTATTTT	CASSAGLGGMDTQYF
TRBJ2-7	NA	TRBV28	TRBD2	TGTGCCAGCAGTCCTCGGACTAGCGCCGAGCAGTACTTC	CASSPRTSAEQYF
TRBJ2-7	NA	TRBV13	TRBD1	TGTGCCAGCAGCCCCAGGGGGAGACGGACAGGGGGCTACGAGCAGTACTTC	CASSPRGRRTGGYEQYF
TRBJ1-2	NA	TRBV7-2	TRBD1	TGTGCCAGCAGTCCATTCTCAGGGGGTAACCTTAACTATGGCTACACCTTC	CASSPFSGGNLNYGYTF
TRBJ1-4	few	TRBV6-6	NA	TGTGCCAGCAGTTACTCGACCTTGGGGGAAAAACTGTTTTTT	CASSYSTLGEKLFF
TRBJ1-4	once	TRBV27	NA	TGTGCCAGCAGTAGCTGGGGAGGGGACGAAAAACTGTTTTTT	CASSSWGGDEKLFF
TRBJ2-3	once	TRBV7-9	TRBD2	TGTGCCAGCAGCTTAGGGCTAGCGGGAGCGGGAGATACGCAGTATTTT	CASSLGLAGAGDTQYF
TRBJ2-6	NA	TRBV19	NA	TGTGCCAGTAGTATACTACTAGCAGGGGCCAACGTCCTGACTTTC	CASSILLAGANVLTF
TRBJ1-1	NA	TRBV4-1	NA	TGCGCCAGCAGCCAGGGACTCGATTACACTGAAGCTTTCTTT	CASSQGLDYTEAFF
TRBJ2-3	NA	TRBV7-6	TRBD2	TGTGCCAGCAGCCCGGGACTAGCGGGAGGTACGGGGGGCACAGATACGCAGTATTTT	CASSPGLAGGTGGTDTQYF
TRBJ2-7	NA	TRBV28	NA	TGTGCCAGCAGTTTGGGGGGCTACGAGCAGTACTTC	CASSLGGYEQYF
TRBJ1-3	NA	TRBV30	TRBD1	TGTGCCTGGACCACCGAAGAGACAGGGGTTGGAAACACCATATATTTT	CAWTTEETGVGNTIYF
TRBJ2-2	NA	TRBV27	TRBD2	TGTGCCAGCAGTTTATCGGCTAGCGGGAACACCGGGGAGCTGTTTTTT	CASSLSASGNTGELFF
TRBJ2-7	NA	TRBV27	TRBD2	TGTGCCAGCAGTTTATCACGGACTAGCGGGATAACCTACGAGCAGTACTTC	CASSLSRTSGITYEQYF
TRBJ2-1	NA	TRBV15	TRBD2	TGTGCCACCAGCCCCGAGCGGGAGGTGTACAATGAGCAGTTCTTC	CATSPEREVYNEQFF
TRBJ2-1	NA	TRBV2	NA	TGTGCCAGCAGTGAGGAGGGGGCGCGGTACAATGAGCAGTTCTTC	CASSEEGARYNEQFF
TRBJ2-1	NA	TRBV19	TRBD1	TGTGCCAGTAGTATAGCCCCAGGGGGTGAGCAGTTCTTC	CASSIAPGGEQFF
TRBJ2-1	NA	TRBV9	TRBD1	TGTGCCAGCAGCGTGTCGGACAGGGGGCTTCATGAGCAGTTCTTC	CASSVSDRGLHEQFF
TRBJ1-3	NA	TRBV7-9	NA	TGTGCCAGCAGCTCGACAGGACCTGGAAACACCATATATTTT	CASSSTGPGNTIYF
TRBJ2-7	many	TRBV28	TRBD2	TGTGCCAGCAGTTTAGCGGACAGGGGACTAGCGGGGCAGTACTTC	CASSLADRGLAGQYF
TRBJ2-7	NA	TRBV7-9	NA	TGTGCCAGCAGCGGACCCTACGAGCAGTACTTC	CASSGPYEQYF
TRBJ2-1	NA	TRBV29-1	NA	TGCAGCGTCGGGGGGCAGACTAATGAGCAGTTCTTC	CSVGGQTNEQFF
TRBJ2-1	few	TRBV6-4	TRBD1	TGTGCCAGCAGTGACTCGGGGACAGGGGGCAATGAGCAGTTCTTC	CASSDSGTGGNEQFF
TRBJ1-1	NA	TRBV19	NA	TGTGCCAGTAGTCGGGGACAGAACACTGAAGCTTTCTTT	CASSRGQNTEAFF
TRBJ2-5	NA	TRBV5-4	TRBD1	TGTGCCAGCAGCCCAGGGGGAGAGGGGATGGGAGAGACCCAGTACTTC	CASSPGGEGMGETQYF
TRBJ2-1	NA	TRBV9	NA	TGTGCCAGCAGTTCCGAGGCGGCCTACAATGAGCAGTTCTTC	CASSSEAAYNEQFF
TRBJ2-1	NA	TRBV14	NA	TGTGCCAGCAGCCAAGATTCAGGCTCCAATGAGCAGTTCTTC	CASSQDSGSNEQFF
TRBJ2-1	NA	TRBV7-9	NA	TGTGCCAGCACCCTACAGGGACGGAGGTACAATGAGCAGTTCTTC	CASTLQGRRYNEQFF